This TCR beta chain was documented in a study of T cell responses to AZD1222 COVID-19 vaccine. The table came from immunoSEQ multiplex PCR; TCRdb's copy has only in-frame clones and leaves some out. The sample has some 110,000 clones, around 82% seen once. As regards this clone: No antigen is known for it.

This CDR3 is built from 12 residues. The V gene lost 7 bases and the J gene lost 4 bases, with 10 bases spanning the gap. Germline V gene sequence: CDR1 MDHEN, CDR2 SYDVKM. Overall study findings and caveats: Regions left unmutated in variants are reportedly the target of nearly half of spike-specific TCRs. Mapped onto spike, vaccine-associated CD4 TCRs spanned it and were dominant at 160-218 and 743-854. It was only after the peak T cell response that any repertoires were sampled.

The genes are TRBV28 and TRBJ1-2; perhaps TRBD1 as D (5 bases). Source: peripheral blood, taken on day 0 of AZD1222 vaccination. The receptor's source is an adult in good health. CDR3 coding DNA: TGTGCCAGCATTGACAGAGGCTATGGCTACACCTTC. Residues: CASIDRGYGYTF.